The 29 T cell receptor beta chains below come from one sample, sequenced in a study of cytotoxic CD8 clonotypes in ibrutinib-treated CLL. Sequencing was performed with immunoSEQ multiplex PCR; in TCRdb, only in-frame clones are kept and a portion is missing. The sample lists 160,000 or so clones; roughly four fifths were seen once. Sequenced here: PBMCs, sampled after 24 months of ibrutinib treatment. The receptor set was obtained from a human donor with chronic lymphocytic leukemia.

The DNA of the CDR3 is TGTGCCAGCAGCGTACAGGGATCAAAAGAGACCCAGTACTTC. Residues: CASSVQGSKETQYF. V usage is TRBV7-2 and J usage is TRBJ2-5; D may be TRBD1 (6 bases). The CDR3 loop spans 14 amino acids. Per the germline V gene, CDR1 is SGHTA and CDR2 is FQGNSA. V was trimmed by 5 bases and J by 3 bases, leaving 13 bases between them.

V and J are TRBV18 and TRBJ1-6; the D is unclear. The CDR3 sequence is 14 residues long. V shed 3 bases and J shed 10 bases, with 13 bases lying between them. Germline loops: CDR1 KGHSH, CDR2 LQKENI. In DNA form, the CDR3 reads TGTGCCAGCTCACCCCGTGCGGGGAGATCACCCCTCCACTTT. Translating gives CASSPRAGRSPLHF.

This chain links TRBV6-1 with TRBJ2-3; 9 nucleotides line up with TRBD1. CDR1 and CDR2 (germline): MNHNS, SASEGT. This CDR3 has 14 amino acids. V gave up 5 bases and J gave up 2 bases; unmatched junction bases: 2. The CDR3 coding sequence is TGTGCCAGCAGTAAACAGGGGGCCACAGATACGCAGTATTTT. It is translated as CASSKQGATDTQYF.

The gene calls are TRBV7-9 and TRBJ2-3; tentative D call: TRBD1 (5 bases). In germline, CDR1 is SEHNR, CDR2 FQNEAQ (reference sequence). V shed 5 bases and J shed 5 bases, with 20 bases lying between them. There are 16 residues in the CDR3. The CDR3 DNA reads as TGTGCCAGCAGCCCCCCCTGGGGCGAGTCAGGAGATACGCAGTATTTT. It codes for CASSPPWGESGDTQYF.

The J gene is TRBJ2-7, the V gene TRBV28, with D perhaps matching TRBD1 (6 bases). Per germline, CDR1 MDHEN and CDR2 SYDVKM. Trimming removed 5 bases at V and 3 bases at J, with 11 bases between. The length of the CDR3 is 13 residues. In DNA form, the CDR3 reads TGTGCCAGCAGTAGGGGGTCCCGCTACGAGCAGTACTTC. Protein sequence: CASSRGSRYEQYF.

The chain combines TRBV6-5 with TRBJ1-4; the D gene is possibly TRBD1 (6 bases). The germline gives CDR1 MNHEY, CDR2 SVGAGI. V was pared by 5 bases and J by 2 bases, with 12 bases between. The CDR3 runs 15 residues. The CDR3 DNA follows: TGTGCCAGCAGTACCCGGACAGTTACTAATGAAAAACTGTTTTTT. Translation gives CASSTRTVTNEKLFF.

The chain has TRBV25-1 and TRBJ2-7; weak D call: TRBD2 (6 bases). V dropped 3 bases and J dropped 7 bases, with 10 bases sitting between them. The CDR3 has 12 amino acids. Looked up from germline, CDR1 is MGHDK and CDR2 is SYGVNS. The CDR3 sequence: CASSDWGEEQYF. The CDR3 region has the DNA TGTGCCAGCAGTGATTGGGGGGAGGAGCAGTACTTC.

The gene calls are TRBV5-1 and TRBJ2-1, with 9 bases lining up with TRBD1. The CDR3 runs 15 residues. V shed 1 base, J shed 7 bases, and the junction held 6 bases outside the gene matches. Germline V lookup: CDR1 SGHRS, CDR2 YFSETQ. CDR3 in amino acids: CASSLLSGTGNEQFF. DNA for the CDR3: TGCGCCAGCAGCTTGCTTTCCGGGACAGGGAATGAGCAGTTCTTC.

This clone was seen a single time. The chain is built from TRBV9 and TRBJ2-1, with 12 bases matching TRBD2. This CDR3 region has 19 residues. With V trimmed by 3 bases and J by 6 bases, 16 bases remained unmatched. Germline V CDR1 and CDR2: SGDLS, YYNGEE. CDR3 DNA: TGTGCCAGCAGCGGGCCCCTAGCGGGAGGGCCTATATCCGCCAATGAGCAGTTCTTC. This codes for CASSGPLAGGPISANEQFF.

V usage is TRBV19 and J usage is TRBJ1-2; 9 nucleotides align to TRBD1. The CDR3 spans 15 residues. Germline lookup yields CDR1 LNHDA and CDR2 SQIVND (reference sequence). V shed 4 bases, J shed 2 bases, and the junction held 5 bases outside the gene matches. In DNA, the CDR3 is TGTGCCAGTAGTACTAGACAGGGGGTCAACTATGGCTACACCTTC. Translation gives CASSTRQGVNYGYTF.

This rearrangement joins TRBV5-6 to TRBJ2-1, with 10 bases matching TRBD2. The CDR3 is 17 amino acids. Germline CDR1 is SGHDT and CDR2 is YYEEEE. V shed 2 bases and J 7 bases; nucleotides not matched to a gene: 12. The CDR3 coding sequence is TGTGCCAGCAGCTTAACGACTAGCGGGCCCCCAGGAAATGAGCAGTTCTTC. Its protein is CASSLTTSGPPGNEQFF.

The J gene is TRBJ2-3, the V gene TRBV29-1; 7 bases are a match to TRBD2. Per the germline V gene, CDR1 is SQVTM and CDR2 is ANQGSEA. CDR3 length equals 15 residues. Germline trimming cut 3 bases from V and 0 bases from J; bases unmatched to any gene: 6. CDR3 sequence reads: CSVEGEGGSTDTQYF. CDR3 bases: TGCAGCGTTGAGGGGGAGGGTGGCAGCACAGATACGCAGTATTTT.

Note on this clone: The DNA is omitted, as the CDR3 cannot be located on it reliably, and the CDR3 follows TCRdb's listing. CDR3 region: CASSKSGWGQGAHEQYF. V usage is TRBV21-1 and J usage is TRBJ2-7; TRBD1 is the table's D call, not checked against the DNA. TRBV21-1 is shown as a pseudogene. The CDR3 extends over 17 residues, inclusive of both ends.

In this sample, this clone turned up a few times. This sequence joins TRBV6-5 and TRBJ1-3; possibly TRBD1 for D (6 bases). CDR1 is MNHEY and CDR2 is SVGAGI in the germline V gene. CDR3 length equals 15 residues. V lost 4 bases and J 4 bases, leaving 14 bases between the germline ends. This CDR3 is CASSFLTGSGNTIYF. In DNA form, the CDR3 reads TGTGCCAGCAGTTTCCTCACAGGGAGCGGAAACACCATATATTTT.

The chain recombines TRBV28 with TRBJ1-2; no definite D call. The germline V gene has CDR1 MDHEN and CDR2 SYDVKM. The CDR3 extends over 13 amino acids. V was cut by 11 bases and J by 5 bases, with 18 bases left in between. The CDR3 DNA follows: TGTGCCCTCGCACCCTCCCTGGGGTATGGCTACACCTTC. Its translation: CALAPSLGYGYTF.

The chain recombines TRBV10-2 with TRBJ1-2; weak D call: TRBD1 (6 bases). The CDR3 consists of 15 residues. CDR1 is WSHSY, CDR2 SAAADI, per germline. Trimming left V 5 bases short and J 1 base short, with 14 bases between. The CDR3 coding sequence is TGCGCCAGCAGTATTTCGGGCAGGGGTAACTATGGCTACACCTTC. As protein: CASSISGRGNYGYTF.

As DNA, the CDR3 is TGTGCCAGCATCGACAGTTCATCTGGGGCCAACGTCCTGACTTTC. It yields the protein CASIDSSSGANVLTF. The V and J genes are TRBV2 and TRBJ2-6; possible D gene TRBD1, 5 bases. The CDR3 extends over 15 amino acids. Per the germline V gene, CDR1 is SNHLY and CDR2 is FYNNEI. Between the trimmed V and J ends, which lost 7 bases and 1 base, there was a span of 11 bases.

On this clone itself: The same CDR3 is also encoded by other DNA sequences in this sample. This rearrangement joins TRBV5-1 to TRBJ1-4; a weak D match, TRBD1 (5 bases). Germline values: CDR1 SGHRS, CDR2 YFSETQ. The CDR3 has 14 amino acids. V gave up 4 bases and J gave up 7 bases, with 14 bases separating them. CDR3 DNA sequence: TGCGCCAGCAGCCGCCAGGGCGCGGGTGAAAAACTGTTTTTT. Residues: CASSRQGAGEKLFF. The entire variable domain, with the rest obtained from reference TRBV5-1 and TRBJ1-4, is as follows: KAGVTQTPRYLIKTRGQQVTLSCSPISGHRSVSWYQQTPGQGLQFLFEYFSETQRNKGNFPGRFSGRQFSNSRSEMNVSTLELGDSALYLCASSRQGAGEKLFFGSGTQLSVL.

The rearrangement uses TRBV7-2 and TRBJ2-7; 8 positions match TRBD2. The CDR3 covers 14 residues. J gave up 3 bases and V 4 bases, and 5 bases lay outside the gene matches. Germline-derived CDR1 and CDR2 are SGHTA and FQGNSA. CDR3 sequence reads: CASSSGTSVYEQYF. CDR3 bases: TGTGCCAGCAGCTCCGGGACTAGTGTCTACGAGCAGTACTTC.

The chain employs TRBV11-2 and TRBJ1-4; TRBD1 agrees at 9 bases. The germline CDR1 and CDR2 sequences are SGHAT and FQNNGV. V dropped 4 bases and J dropped 8; count of bases not matched to a gene: 5. CDR3 length: 14 residues. CDR3: CASSWTGVGEKLFF. CDR3 DNA sequence: TGTGCCAGCAGCTGGACAGGGGTCGGGGAAAAACTGTTTTTT.

The chain links TRBV28 to TRBJ2-7; D is uncertain. V was cut by 3 bases and J by 6 bases, with 9 bases left in between. The CDR3 length is 12 residues. From germline, CDR1 is MDHEN and CDR2 SYDVKM. CDR3 sequence: CASSLLSTEQYF. The CDR3 nucleotides read TGTGCCAGCAGTTTGCTAAGCACCGAGCAGTACTTC.

The chain couples TRBV10-2 to TRBJ2-7, with a tentative D call TRBD2 (5 bases). CDR1 and CDR2 (germline): WSHSY, SAAADI. V lost 7 bases and J 1 base, leaving 14 bases between the germline ends. The CDR3 has 14 amino acids. This CDR3 is CASIQDSDSYEQYF. The DNA for the CDR3 is TGCGCCAGCATCCAGGACTCTGATTCCTACGAGCAGTACTTC.

This clone was counted ten times or more. V and J are TRBV19 and TRBJ1-4, with D perhaps TRBD1 (6 bases). Between the trimmed V and J ends, which lost 5 bases and 8 bases, there was a span of 18 bases. The CDR3 extends over 15 amino acids. Per germline, CDR1 LNHDA and CDR2 SQIVND (reference sequence). The CDR3 nucleotides read TGTGCCAGTAGTCAGATCCCCACAGGGCTCGAAAAACTGTTTTTT. Translating it yields CASSQIPTGLEKLFF.

This clone was found a few times. The V and J genes are TRBV30 and TRBJ1-5, with D possibly TRBD1 on 5 matching bases. The CDR3 has 15 residues. The germline V and J ends were trimmed by 4 bases and 0 bases, with 13 bases remaining between them. Germline V CDR1 and CDR2: GTSNPN, SVGIG (reference sequence). The CDR3 sequence is CAWTQGEFSNQPQHF. The CDR3 DNA sequence: TGTGCCTGGACCCAAGGGGAGTTTAGCAATCAGCCCCAGCATTTT.

The CDR3 reads CASSLAAGQGRLDTQYF. CDR3 nucleotides: TGCGCCAGCAGCTTGGCCGCGGGACAGGGGAGATTAGATACGCAGTATTTT. The chain recombines TRBV5-1 with TRBJ2-3; TRBD1 matches at 10 bases. This CDR3 has 17 amino acids. J gave up 5 bases and V 0 bases, and 9 bases lay outside the gene matches. Per the germline V gene, CDR1 is SGHRS and CDR2 is YFSETQ.

The V gene is TRBV30, the J gene TRBJ1-2; D is unclear. The CDR3 spans 12 residues. Looked up from germline, CDR1 is GTSNPN and CDR2 is SVGIG (reference sequence). V was cut by 5 bases and J by 6 bases, with 13 bases left in between. CDR3 coding DNA: TGTGCCTGGTCTCACGGAGGGAATGGCTACACCTTC. Amino acid sequence: CAWSHGGNGYTF.

This clone was seen a single time. As DNA, the CDR3 is TGTGCCAGCAGCTTCGGACTAGTACACGACGAGCAGTACTTC. This encodes CASSFGLVHDEQYF. The chain recombines TRBV7-9 with TRBJ2-7, with 7 bases fitting TRBD2. J lost 5 bases, V lost 3 bases, and 7 bases had no gene match. The CDR3 length is 14 residues. Per the germline V gene, CDR1 is SEHNR and CDR2 is FQNEAQ (reference sequence).

The rearrangement uses TRBV29-1 and TRBJ2-7; 8 bases are a match to TRBD2. V lost 7 bases, J lost 4 bases, and 6 bases stayed unmatched. Germline V lookup: CDR1 SQVTM, CDR2 ANQGSEA. This CDR3 comprises 12 residues. This CDR3 is CSAGGGPYEQYF. CDR3 sequence (DNA): TGCAGCGCGGGAGGGGGGCCGTACGAGCAGTACTTC.

This clone was detected only a few times. At the DNA level, this CDR3 is encoded by other sequences in the same sample as well. The chain employs TRBV19 and TRBJ2-6, with a tentative D call TRBD2 (5 bases). Germline assignment: CDR1 LNHDA and CDR2 SQIVND (reference sequence). The V end was cut by 5 bases, the J end by 1 base, with 12 bases between. The CDR3 extends over 16 amino acids. The chain's CDR3 is CASSDLGSSGANVLTF. In DNA, the CDR3 is TGTGCCAGTAGTGACTTGGGGAGTTCTGGGGCCAACGTCCTGACTTTC.